A selection of T cell receptor beta chains follows, all from one sample in a study of blood T cell repertoires in COVID-19. Produced via immunoSEQ multiplex PCR; TCRdb's table is partial and in-frame only. This table holds around 150,000 clones, approximately 82% found once. The specimen was peripheral blood. The receptors derive from a woman older than 75 with acute or convalescent COVID-19. Each CDR3 is given with its conserved first and last residue. A D gene is named only where the DNA matches it firmly. Only some rows state a clone size, as once, few, many or a class for expanded clones.

CASSPRTRSNQPQHF,TGTGCCAGTAGTCCGAGGACACGTAGCAATCAGCCCCAGCATTTT,TRBJ1-5,once,TRBV19,NA
CASSLSGRWSSYNEQFF,TGTGCCAGCAGCTTGAGTGGTCGTTGGAGCTCCTACAATGAGCAGTTCTTC,TRBJ2-1,NA,TRBV7-2,NA
CASSSTRTGWNEQFF,TGTGCCAGCAGCTCGACGAGGACAGGGTGGAATGAGCAGTTCTTC,TRBJ2-1,NA,TRBV5-6,TRBD1
CASGFKTGGTGELFF,TGTGCTAGTGGTTTTAAGACAGGGGGCACCGGGGAGCTGTTTTTT,TRBJ2-2,NA,TRBV12-5,TRBD1
CASSRIQGQRGGTEAFF,TGCGCCAGCAGCCGAATACAGGGCCAAAGAGGGGGCACTGAAGCTTTCTTT,TRBJ1-1,NA,TRBV4-1,NA
CASSIQGRNNQPQHF,TGTGCCAGTAGTATCCAGGGCAGGAACAATCAGCCCCAGCATTTT,TRBJ1-5,NA,TRBV19,NA
CASSQKRERGEQYF,TGTGCCAGCAGCCAAAAAAGGGAAAGGGGAGAGCAGTACTTC,TRBJ2-7,NA,TRBV3-1/TRBV3-2,NA
CASSAAQGQNEKLFF,TGTGCCAGCAGCGCAGCACAGGGGCAAAATGAAAAACTGTTTTTT,TRBJ1-4,NA,TRBV9,TRBD1
CASGLVRQVTNEQFF,TGTGCTAGTGGTTTGGTACGACAGGTAACTAATGAGCAGTTCTTC,TRBJ2-1,NA,TRBV12-5,NA
CAISESRTSGSIGIDTQYF,TGTGCCATCAGTGAGTCTAGGACTAGCGGGAGCATCGGGATCGATACGCAGTATTTT,TRBJ2-3,NA,TRBV10-3,TRBD2
CAWDDRGHEQYF,TGTGCCTGGGATGACAGGGGTCACGAGCAGTACTTC,TRBJ2-7,NA,TRBV30,TRBD1
CASSLGPSGRDPGELFF,TGTGCCAGCAGCTTGGGTCCTAGCGGGAGGGATCCCGGGGAGCTGTTTTTT,TRBJ2-2,NA,TRBV5-4,TRBD2
CASSLALAGPGGTDTQYF,TGCGCCAGCAGCTTAGCTCTAGCGGGGCCAGGGGGCACAGATACGCAGTATTTT,TRBJ2-3,NA,TRBV5-1,TRBD2
CAYLRGRVGNEQFF,TGTGCTTACCTCCGAGGGCGCGTCGGCAATGAGCAGTTCTTC,TRBJ2-1,few,TRBV30,NA
CASSFMGSGELFF,TGTGCCAGCAGCTTCATGGGCAGCGGGGAGCTGTTTTTT,TRBJ2-2,NA,TRBV5-8,NA
CASSQVAVNTEAFF,TGCGCCAGCAGCCAAGTCGCAGTGAACACTGAAGCTTTCTTT,TRBJ1-1,NA,TRBV4-3,NA
CASSLAGTSTDTQYF,TGTGCCAGCAGTCTAGCAGGAACTTCCACAGATACGCAGTATTTT,TRBJ2-3,once,TRBV27,NA
CASSSTVSSYEQYF,TGTGCCAGCAGTTCCACGGTTTCATCCTACGAGCAGTACTTC,TRBJ2-7,NA,TRBV27,NA
CASSPAQLAWGTDTQYF,TGTGCCAGCAGCCCAGCCCAACTAGCGTGGGGCACAGATACGCAGTATTTT,TRBJ2-3,NA,TRBV7-2,TRBD2
CASSTTGGQETQYF,TGCGCCAGCAGTACGACAGGGGGCCAAGAGACCCAGTACTTC,TRBJ2-5,once,TRBV5-1,TRBD1
CASSQDPGLAFF,TGCGCCAGCAGCCAAGATCCCGGGTTAGCTTTCTTT,TRBJ1-1,NA,TRBV4-3,NA
CASSEARGTTYNEQFF,TGTGCCAGCAGTGAAGCGAGGGGGACTACCTACAATGAGCAGTTCTTC,TRBJ2-1,NA,TRBV6-1,NA
CSASSPGGVTGELFF,TGCAGTGCTAGTTCCCCAGGGGGAGTCACCGGGGAGCTGTTTTTT,TRBJ2-2,once,TRBV20-1,TRBD1